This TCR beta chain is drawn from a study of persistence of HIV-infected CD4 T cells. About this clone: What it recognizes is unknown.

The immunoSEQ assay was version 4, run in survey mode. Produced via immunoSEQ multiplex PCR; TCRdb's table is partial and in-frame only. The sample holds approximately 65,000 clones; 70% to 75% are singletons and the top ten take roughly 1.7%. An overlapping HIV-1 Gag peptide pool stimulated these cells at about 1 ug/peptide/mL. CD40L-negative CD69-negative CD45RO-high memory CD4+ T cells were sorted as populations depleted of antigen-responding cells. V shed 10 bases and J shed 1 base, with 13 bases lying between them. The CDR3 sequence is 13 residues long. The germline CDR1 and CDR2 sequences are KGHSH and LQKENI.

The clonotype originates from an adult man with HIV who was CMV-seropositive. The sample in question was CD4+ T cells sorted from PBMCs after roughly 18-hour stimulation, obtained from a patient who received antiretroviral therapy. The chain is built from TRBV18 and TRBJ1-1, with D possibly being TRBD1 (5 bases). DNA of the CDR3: TGTGCCACCTTATTAGGGGCGAACACTGAAGCTTTCTTT. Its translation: CATLLGANTEAFF.